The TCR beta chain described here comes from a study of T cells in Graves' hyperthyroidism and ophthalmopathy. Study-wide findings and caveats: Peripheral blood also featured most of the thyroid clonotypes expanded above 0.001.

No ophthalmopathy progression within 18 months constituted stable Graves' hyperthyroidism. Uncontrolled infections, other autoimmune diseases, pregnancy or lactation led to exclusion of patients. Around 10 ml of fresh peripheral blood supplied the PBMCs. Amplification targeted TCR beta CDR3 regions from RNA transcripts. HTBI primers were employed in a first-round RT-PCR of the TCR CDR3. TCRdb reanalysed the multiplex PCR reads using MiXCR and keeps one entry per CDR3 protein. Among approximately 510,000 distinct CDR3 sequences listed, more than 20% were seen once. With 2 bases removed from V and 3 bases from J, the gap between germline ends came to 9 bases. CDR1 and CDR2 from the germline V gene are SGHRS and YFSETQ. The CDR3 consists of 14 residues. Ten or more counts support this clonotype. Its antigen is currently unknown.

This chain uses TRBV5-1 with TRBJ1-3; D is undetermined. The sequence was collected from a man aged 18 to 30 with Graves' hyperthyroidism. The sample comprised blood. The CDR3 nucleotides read TGCGCCAGCAGCTTCGAGGGTAGTGGAAACACCATATATTTT. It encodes CASSFEGSGNTIYF.